This is a list of T cell receptor beta chains from one sample in a study of siplizumab effects on memory and regulatory T cells. Profiling relied on immunoSEQ multiplex PCR, and the TCRdb table lists in-frame clones only, not all of them. The sample carries about 100,000 clones, around 94% recorded once. Material for sequencing was Tregs sorted from blood. All receptors come from a human donor in good health. Both conserved end residues are part of each CDR3. The order of the fields is J gene, clone size, V gene, D gene, CDR3 DNA, CDR3 protein. D genes are given only for firm matches. The size of a clone is reported for some rows only, either as once, few or many, or as a class for expanded clones.

TRBJ1-5	.	TRBV4-1	.	TGCGCCAGCAGCCAAGCCAGGGGAAGCCTAAATCAGCCCCAGCATTTT	CASSQARGSLNQPQHF
TRBJ2-3	.	TRBV27	.	TGTGCCAGCAGTTTAATCGAGTGTGCAGATACGCAGTATTTT	CASSLIECADTQYF
TRBJ1-2	once	TRBV29-1	.	TGCAGCGCGACCCAGAACTATGGCTACACCTTC	CSATQNYGYTF
TRBJ2-7	.	TRBV11-2	.	TGTGCCAGCAGCTTAGGGGGCGTCAGAACCTACGAGCAGTACTTC	CASSLGGVRTYEQYF
TRBJ2-5	.	TRBV7-8	.	TGTGCCAGCAGCTTAGGGTTGGGCCGTCGAGAGACCCAGTACTTC	CASSLGLGRRETQYF
TRBJ2-1	.	TRBV6-5	.	TGTGCCAGCAGTTACTCCAGGCGGAGTCCCTACAATGAGCAGTTCTTC	CASSYSRRSPYNEQFF
TRBJ1-2	.	TRBV28	.	TGTGCCAGCAGTTCCGGCGGATATGGTAGCTACACCTTC	CASSSGGYGSYTF
TRBJ1-1	.	TRBV30	.	TGTGCCTGGAGTGATTACACTGAAGCTTTCTTT	CAWSDYTEAFF
TRBJ1-2	.	TRBV5-6	.	TGTGCCAGCAGCCTATACGGCCTTACTAACTATGGCTACACCTTC	CASSLYGLTNYGYTF
TRBJ1-5	few	TRBV19	.	TGTGCCAGTAGCCTTAAAGGAGGGGCGAGCAATCAGCCCCAGCATTTT	CASSLKGGASNQPQHF
TRBJ1-4	.	TRBV10-3	.	TGTGCCATCAGAAGGGACGCTAATGAAAAACTGTTTTTT	CAIRRDANEKLFF
TRBJ2-5	.	TRBV14	TRBD2	TGTGCCAGCAGCCAACGTTTCGGAGGGACTAGCGGGAGGAAAGAGACCCAGTACTTC	CASSQRFGGTSGRKETQYF
TRBJ1-5	.	TRBV19	.	TGTGCCACCCAGAAAACCGGGAGTAACCCGTCACAGCCCCAGCATTTT	CATQKTGSNPSQPQHF
TRBJ2-1	.	TRBV19	TRBD2	TGTGCCAGTAGTATAATACGGACGGGACCGGACGGCCCTTTTAGCGGGAGAAACAATGAGCAGTTCTTC	CASSIIRTGPDGPFSGRNNEQFF
TRBJ1-4	.	TRBV7-6	.	TGTGCCAGCAGCTCGTACGGGACTAGCGAAAAACTGTTTTTT	CASSSYGTSEKLFF
TRBJ2-7	.	TRBV30	.	TGTGCCTGGAGACGGGAGCTACGCTCCTACGAGCAGTACTTC	CAWRRELRSYEQYF
TRBJ2-7	.	TRBV5-1	TRBD1	TGCGCCAGCAGCTTGGGGGACAGGATAAGCTCCTACGAGCAGTACTTC	CASSLGDRISSYEQYF
TRBJ2-5	.	TRBV6-5	.	TGTGCCAGCAGTTGGGGCCTCGATTTGACCCAGTACTTC	CASSWGLDLTQYF
TRBJ1-3	.	TRBV11-2	TRBD1	TGTGCCAGCAGCTGGACCCGGGACAGAGGAAACACCATATATTTT	CASSWTRDRGNTIYF
TRBJ2-5	.	TRBV11-2	.	TGTGCCAGCAGCTTAGGCCCCGGAGGAACAGGGGAGACCCAGTACTTC	CASSLGPGGTGETQYF
TRBJ1-3	.	TRBV18	.	TGTGCCAGCAAAAGTGCGGGGTCTAGCTCTGGAAACACCATATATTTT	CASKSAGSSSGNTIYF
TRBJ2-3	.	TRBV19	TRBD2	TGTGCCAGTAGTATATCGGGACTAGCGGGAGGGGCAGATACGCAGTATTTT	CASSISGLAGGADTQYF
TRBJ1-1	few	TRBV20-1	.	TGCAGTGCTGGGCCTAAAAAGGCTTTCTTT	CSAGPKKAFF
TRBJ2-7	.	TRBV5-6	.	TGTGCCAGTCAGTTCTCGGGGGAGCAGTACTTC	CASQFSGEQYF
TRBJ2-7	.	TRBV9	.	TGTGCCAGCAGCACCGGGTCGTTCTACGAGCAGTACTTC	CASSTGSFYEQYF
TRBJ1-2	.	TRBV29-1	.	TGCAGCGTTGAAAATCAGCTTAGACAGAGAGGCTACACCTTC	CSVENQLRQRGYTF
TRBJ2-1	.	TRBV29-1	TRBD2	TGCAGCGTTATCCCCCGACTAGCGGGAGTCGGTGAGCAGTTCTTC	CSVIPRLAGVGEQFF
TRBJ2-7	.	TRBV10-3	.	TGTGCCATCAGCGGACAGACCTACGAGCAGTACTTC	CAISGQTYEQYF
TRBJ1-1	few	TRBV29-1	.	TGCAGCGTGCCGGACAGATTGAACACTGAAGCTTTCTTT	CSVPDRLNTEAFF
TRBJ1-2	.	TRBV5-1	.	TGCGCCAGCAGCTTATTTTGGCCCTCTAACTATGGCTACACCTTC	CASSLFWPSNYGYTF
TRBJ2-5	.	TRBV7-6	TRBD2	TGTGCCAGCAGCTTCCGACTAGCGGGAACAGAGACCCAGTACTTC	CASSFRLAGTETQYF
TRBJ2-2	.	TRBV9	TRBD2	TGTGCCAGCAGCGTAGTTACGGGAGGGGCCACCGGGGAGCTGTTTTTT	CASSVVTGGATGELFF
TRBJ1-1	few	TRBV30	.	TGTGCCTGCAGGGGTTTCGGGACTGAAGCTTTCTTT	CACRGFGTEAFF
TRBJ2-7	.	TRBV18	TRBD1	TGTGCCAGCTCACCATTCGCGCAGGCAGGGGGCTTCTACGAGCAGTACTTC	CASSPFAQAGGFYEQYF